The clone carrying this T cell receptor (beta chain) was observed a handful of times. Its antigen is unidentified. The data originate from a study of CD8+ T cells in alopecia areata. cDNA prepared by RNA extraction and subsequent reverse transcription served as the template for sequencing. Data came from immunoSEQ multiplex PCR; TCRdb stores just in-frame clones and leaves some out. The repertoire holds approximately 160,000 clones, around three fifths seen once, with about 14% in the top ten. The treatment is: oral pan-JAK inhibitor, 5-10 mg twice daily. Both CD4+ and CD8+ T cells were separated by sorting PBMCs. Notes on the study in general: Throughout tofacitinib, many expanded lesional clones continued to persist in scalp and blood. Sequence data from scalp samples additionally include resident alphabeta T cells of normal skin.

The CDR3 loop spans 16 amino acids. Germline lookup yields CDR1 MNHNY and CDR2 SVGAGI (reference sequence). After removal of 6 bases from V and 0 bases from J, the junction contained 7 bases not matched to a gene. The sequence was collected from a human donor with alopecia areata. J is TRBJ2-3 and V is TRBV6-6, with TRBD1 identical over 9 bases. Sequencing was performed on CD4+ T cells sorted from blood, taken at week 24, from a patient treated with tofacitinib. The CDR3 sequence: CASRKRGQGSTDTQYF. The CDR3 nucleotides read TGTGCCAGCAGGAAAAGAGGACAGGGGAGCACAGATACGCAGTATTTT.